This TCR beta chain emerged from a study of metastatic and nonmetastatic thyroid tumors. Study context: Thyroid patients, malignant and benign, had repertoires compared across blood and tumor or nodule tissue. Regarding the study as a whole: Reportedly, malignant thyroid tumors had significantly higher TCR beta diversity than benign nodules, in blood and tumor.

How the authors handled the data: Clinicopathological groups of papillary thyroid cancer showed CDR3 differences that were used to build a distant-metastasis classifier. TCRdb re-analyzed the PCR reads using MiXCR. The V and J calls here are based on TCRdb, not the publication. The sample carries around 31,000 clones, around 23% recorded once. In its sample, this clone was seen many times. Its specificity is not known. No patient had received any treatment before thyroid surgery. The CDR3 is made up of 19 amino acids. Per germline, CDR1 DFQATT and CDR2 SNEGSKA (reference sequence). The V end lost 3 bases, the J end lost 1 base, and 26 bases lay between the germline ends.

This chain joins TRBV20-1 and TRBJ2-3, with D perhaps matching TRBD1 or TRBD2 (5 bases each). Sequencing was carried out using tumor tissue. The clonotype comes from a male donor with papillary thyroid cancer or a benign thyroid nodule (not recorded which). Some clones in this sample may be carry-over from other donors' samples. CDR3 sequence: CSASQDQGRQGRGTDTQYF. The CDR3, as DNA: TGCAGTGCTAGTCAGGACCAGGGACGCCAGGGTCGGGGCACAGATACGCAGTATTTT.